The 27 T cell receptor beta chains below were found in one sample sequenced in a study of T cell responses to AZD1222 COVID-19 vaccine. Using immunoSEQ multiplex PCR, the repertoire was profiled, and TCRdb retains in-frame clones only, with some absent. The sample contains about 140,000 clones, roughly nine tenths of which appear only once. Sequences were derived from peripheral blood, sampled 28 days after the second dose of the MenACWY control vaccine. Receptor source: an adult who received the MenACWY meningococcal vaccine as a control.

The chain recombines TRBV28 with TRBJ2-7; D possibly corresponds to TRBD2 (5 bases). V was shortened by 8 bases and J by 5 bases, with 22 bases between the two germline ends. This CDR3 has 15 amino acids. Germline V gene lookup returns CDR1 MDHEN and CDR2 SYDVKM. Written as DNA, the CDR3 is TGTGCCAGCCGCCTTGGTAGCGCGGGCCTCCACGAGCAGTACTTC. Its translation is CASRLGSAGLHEQYF.

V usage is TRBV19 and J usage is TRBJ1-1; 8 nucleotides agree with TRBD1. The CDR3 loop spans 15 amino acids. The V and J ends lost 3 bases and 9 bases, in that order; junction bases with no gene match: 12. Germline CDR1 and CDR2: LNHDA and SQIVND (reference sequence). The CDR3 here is CASSMAPDRGVKAFF. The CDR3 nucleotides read TGTGCCAGTAGTATGGCACCCGACAGGGGAGTAAAAGCTTTCTTT.

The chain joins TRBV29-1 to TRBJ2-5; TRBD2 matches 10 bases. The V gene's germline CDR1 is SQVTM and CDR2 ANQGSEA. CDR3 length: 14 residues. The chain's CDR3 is CSITSGNQETAQYF. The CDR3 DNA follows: TGCAGTATCACTAGCGGGAACCAAGAGACGGCCCAGTACTTC.

CDR3 in amino acids: CASSLGPGGGSISEQYF. DNA of the CDR3: TGTGCCAGCAGCTTAGGGCCAGGGGGGGGAAGCATTTCCGAGCAGTACTTC. V and J are TRBV7-6 and TRBJ2-7; D may be TRBD1 or TRBD2 (7 bases each). Germline CDR1 and CDR2: SGHVS and FNYEAQ. V gave up 1 base and J gave up 6 bases, with 22 bases separating them. The CDR3 totals 17 residues.

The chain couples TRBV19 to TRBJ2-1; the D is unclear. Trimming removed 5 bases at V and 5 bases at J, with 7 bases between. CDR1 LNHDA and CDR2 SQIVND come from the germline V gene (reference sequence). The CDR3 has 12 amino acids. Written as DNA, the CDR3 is TGTGCCAGTAGTCTTAGGGACAATGAGCAGTTCTTC. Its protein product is CASSLRDNEQFF.

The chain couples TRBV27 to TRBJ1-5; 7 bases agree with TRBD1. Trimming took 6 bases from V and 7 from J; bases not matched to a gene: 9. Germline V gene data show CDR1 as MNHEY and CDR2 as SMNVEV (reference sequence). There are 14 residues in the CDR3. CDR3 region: CASSPDRVGQPQHF. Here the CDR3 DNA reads TGTGCCAGCAGCCCTGACAGGGTGGGCCAGCCCCAGCATTTT.

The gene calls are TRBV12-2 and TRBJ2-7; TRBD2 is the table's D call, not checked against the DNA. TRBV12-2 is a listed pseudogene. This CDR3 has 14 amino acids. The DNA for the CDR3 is TGTGCAAGTCGCTTCCAGGACTATGTATACGAGCAGTACTTC. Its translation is CASRFQDYVYEQYF.

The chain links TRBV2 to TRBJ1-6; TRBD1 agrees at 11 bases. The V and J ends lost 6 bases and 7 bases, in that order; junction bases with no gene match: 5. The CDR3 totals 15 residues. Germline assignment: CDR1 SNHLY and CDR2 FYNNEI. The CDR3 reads CASSPGQGANSPLHF. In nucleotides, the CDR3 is TGTGCCAGCAGCCCAGGACAGGGGGCGAATTCACCCCTCCACTTT.

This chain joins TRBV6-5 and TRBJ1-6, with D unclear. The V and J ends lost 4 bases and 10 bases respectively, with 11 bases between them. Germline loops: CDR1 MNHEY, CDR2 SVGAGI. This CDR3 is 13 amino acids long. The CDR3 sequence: CASSSWDYSPLHF. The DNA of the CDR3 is TGTGCCAGCAGTTCGTGGGATTACTCACCCCTCCACTTT.

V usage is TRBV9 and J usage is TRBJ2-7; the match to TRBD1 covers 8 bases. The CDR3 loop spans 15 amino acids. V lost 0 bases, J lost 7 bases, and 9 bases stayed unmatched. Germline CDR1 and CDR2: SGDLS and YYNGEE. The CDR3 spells CASSVEPRGQGEQYF. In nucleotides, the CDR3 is TGTGCCAGCAGCGTAGAGCCGCGAGGACAGGGAGAGCAGTACTTC.

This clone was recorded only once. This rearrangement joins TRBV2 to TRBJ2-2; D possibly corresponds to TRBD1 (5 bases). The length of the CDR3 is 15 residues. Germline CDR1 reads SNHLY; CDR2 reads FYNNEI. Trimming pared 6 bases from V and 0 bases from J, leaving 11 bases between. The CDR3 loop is CASRPDTPNTGELFF. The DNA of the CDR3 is TGTGCCAGCAGACCGGACACGCCGAACACCGGGGAGCTGTTTTTT.

The CDR3 protein is CASSLSPPGSGTEAFF. The CDR3, as DNA: TGTGCCAGCAGCTTATCGCCCCCAGGGAGCGGGACTGAAGCTTTCTTT. The chain joins TRBV7-3 to TRBJ1-1, with a weak D call TRBD1 (5 bases). The CDR3 totals 16 residues. Germline assignment: CDR1 SGHTA and CDR2 FQGTGA. V shed 2 bases and J shed 5 bases, with 18 bases lying between them. Together with reference TRBV7-3 and TRBJ1-1, the CDR3 gives the full variable domain: GAGVSQTPSNKVTEKGKYVELRCDPISGHTALYWYRQSLGQGPEFLIYFQGTGAADDSGLPNDRFFAVRPEGSVSTLKIQRTERGDSAVYLCASSLSPPGSGTEAFFGQGTRLTVV.

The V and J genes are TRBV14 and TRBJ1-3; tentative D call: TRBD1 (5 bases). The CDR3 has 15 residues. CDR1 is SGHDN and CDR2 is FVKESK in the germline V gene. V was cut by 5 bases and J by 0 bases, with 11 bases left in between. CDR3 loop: CASSFGTDSGNTIYF. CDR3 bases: TGTGCCAGCAGCTTCGGGACGGACTCTGGAAACACCATATATTTT.

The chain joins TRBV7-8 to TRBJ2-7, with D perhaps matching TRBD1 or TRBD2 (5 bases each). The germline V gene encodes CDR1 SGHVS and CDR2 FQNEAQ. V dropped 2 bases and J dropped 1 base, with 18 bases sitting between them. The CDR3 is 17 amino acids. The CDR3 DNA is TGTGCCAGCAGCTTAATTTCTGGGAGTAGGGGTTCCTACGAGCAGTACTTC. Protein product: CASSLISGSRGSYEQYF.

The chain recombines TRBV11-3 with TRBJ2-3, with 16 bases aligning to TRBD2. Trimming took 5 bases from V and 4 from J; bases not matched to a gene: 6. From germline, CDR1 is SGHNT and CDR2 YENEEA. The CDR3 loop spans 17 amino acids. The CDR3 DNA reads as TGTGCCAGCAGCCCAGGGACTAGCGGGGGGGCGTCAGATACGCAGTATTTT. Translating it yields CASSPGTSGGASDTQYF.

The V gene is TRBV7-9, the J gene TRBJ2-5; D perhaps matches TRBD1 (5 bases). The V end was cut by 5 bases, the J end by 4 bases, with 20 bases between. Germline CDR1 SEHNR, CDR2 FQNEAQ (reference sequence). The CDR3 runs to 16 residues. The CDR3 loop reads CASSTPGSVYGETQYF. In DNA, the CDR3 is TGTGCCAGCAGCACTCCAGGGTCCGTTTATGGAGAGACCCAGTACTTC.

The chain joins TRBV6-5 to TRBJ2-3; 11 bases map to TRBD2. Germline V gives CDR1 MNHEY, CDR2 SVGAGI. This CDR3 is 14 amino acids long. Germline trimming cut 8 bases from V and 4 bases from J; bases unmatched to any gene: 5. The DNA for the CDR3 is TGTGCCAGCTGTAGCGGGGGGGTGGCAGATACGCAGTATTTT. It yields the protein CASCSGGVADTQYF.

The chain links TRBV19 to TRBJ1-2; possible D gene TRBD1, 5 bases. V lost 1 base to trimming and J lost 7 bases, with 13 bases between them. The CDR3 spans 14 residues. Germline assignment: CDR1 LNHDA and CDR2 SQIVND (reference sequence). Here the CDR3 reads CASSIGLQGFGYTF. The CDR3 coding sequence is TGTGCCAGTAGTATAGGCCTCCAGGGATTTGGCTACACCTTC. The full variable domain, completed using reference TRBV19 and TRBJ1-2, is DGGITQSPKYLFRKEGQNVTLSCEQNLNHDAMYWYRQDPGQGLRLIYYSQIVNDFQKGDIAEGYSVSREKKESFPLTVTSAQKNPTAFYLCASSIGLQGFGYTFGSGTRLTVV.

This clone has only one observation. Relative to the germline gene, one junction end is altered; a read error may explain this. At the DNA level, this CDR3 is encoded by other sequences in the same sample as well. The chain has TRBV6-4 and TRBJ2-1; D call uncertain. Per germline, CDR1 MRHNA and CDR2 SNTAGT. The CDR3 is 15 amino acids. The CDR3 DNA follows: TGCGCCAGCAGTAAAGGGCAGGAGCTTATCAATGAGCAGTTCTTC. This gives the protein CASSKGQELINEQFF.

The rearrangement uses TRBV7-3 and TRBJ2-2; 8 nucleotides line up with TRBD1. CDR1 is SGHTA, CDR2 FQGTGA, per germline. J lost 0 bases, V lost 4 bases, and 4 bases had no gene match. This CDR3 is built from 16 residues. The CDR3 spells CASSWNRGSNTGELFF. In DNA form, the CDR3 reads TGTGCCAGCAGCTGGAACAGGGGGTCGAACACCGGGGAGCTGTTTTTT.

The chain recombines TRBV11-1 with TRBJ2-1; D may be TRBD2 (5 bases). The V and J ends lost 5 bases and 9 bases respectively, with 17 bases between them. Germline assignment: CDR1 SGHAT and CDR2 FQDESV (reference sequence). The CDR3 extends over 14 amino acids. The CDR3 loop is CASSPSHLGIEQFF. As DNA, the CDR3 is TGTGCCAGCAGCCCCTCACATCTCGGGATTGAGCAGTTCTTC.

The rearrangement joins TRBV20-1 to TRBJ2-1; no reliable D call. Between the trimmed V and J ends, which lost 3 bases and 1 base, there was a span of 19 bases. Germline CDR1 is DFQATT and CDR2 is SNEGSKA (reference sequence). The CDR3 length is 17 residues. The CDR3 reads CSASTVRNPNSYNEQFF. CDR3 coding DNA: TGCAGTGCTAGTACCGTTAGGAACCCCAATTCCTACAATGAGCAGTTCTTC.

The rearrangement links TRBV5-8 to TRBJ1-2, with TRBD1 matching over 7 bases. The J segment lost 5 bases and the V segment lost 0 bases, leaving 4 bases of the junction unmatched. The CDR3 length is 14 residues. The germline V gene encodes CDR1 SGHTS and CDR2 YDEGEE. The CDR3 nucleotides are TGTGCCAGCAGCTTGGACAGGGGCGAGTATGGCTACACCTTC. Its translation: CASSLDRGEYGYTF.

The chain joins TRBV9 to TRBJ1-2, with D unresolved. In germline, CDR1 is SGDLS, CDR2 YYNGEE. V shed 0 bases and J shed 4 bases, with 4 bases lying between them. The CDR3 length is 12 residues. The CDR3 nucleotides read TGTGCCAGCAGCGTAGACGGCTATGGCTACACCTTC. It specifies CASSVDGYGYTF. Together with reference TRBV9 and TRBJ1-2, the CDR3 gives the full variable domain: DSGVTQTPKHLITATGQRVTLRCSPRSGDLSVYWYQQSLDQGLQFLIQYYNGEERAKGNILERFSAQQFPDLHSELNLSSLELGDSALYFCASSVDGYGYTFGSGTRLTVV.

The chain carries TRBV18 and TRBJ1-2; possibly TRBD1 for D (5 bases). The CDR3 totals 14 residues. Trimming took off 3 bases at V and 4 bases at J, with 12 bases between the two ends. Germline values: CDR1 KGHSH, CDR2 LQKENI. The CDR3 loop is CASSPDQGPYGYTF. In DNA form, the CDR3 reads TGTGCCAGCTCACCGGATCAGGGTCCCTATGGCTACACCTTC.

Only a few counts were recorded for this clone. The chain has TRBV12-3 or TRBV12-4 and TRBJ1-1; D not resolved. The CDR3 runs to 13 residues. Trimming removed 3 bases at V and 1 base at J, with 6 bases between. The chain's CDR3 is CASSLAANTEAFF. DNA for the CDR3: TGTGCCAGCAGTTTGGCGGCGAACACTGAAGCTTTCTTT.

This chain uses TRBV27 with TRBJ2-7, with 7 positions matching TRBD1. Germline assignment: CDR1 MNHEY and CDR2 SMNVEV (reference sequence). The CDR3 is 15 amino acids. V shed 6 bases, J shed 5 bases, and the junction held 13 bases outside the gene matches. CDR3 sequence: CASSLAEDRSHEQYF. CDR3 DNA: TGTGCCAGCAGCTTGGCCGAGGACAGGTCCCACGAGCAGTACTTC.